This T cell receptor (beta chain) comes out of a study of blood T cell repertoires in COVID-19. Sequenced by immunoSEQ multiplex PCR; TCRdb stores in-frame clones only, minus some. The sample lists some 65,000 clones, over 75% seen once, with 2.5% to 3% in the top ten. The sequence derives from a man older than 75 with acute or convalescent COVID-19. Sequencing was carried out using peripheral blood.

CDR3 DNA: TGTGCCTGGAGGACAGGGGGAACTAATGAAAAACTGTTTTTT. It is translated as CAWRTGGTNEKLFF. The chain links TRBV30 to TRBJ1-4; 9 nucleotides match TRBD1. Germline trimming cut 3 bases from V and 1 base from J; bases unmatched to any gene: 0. The CDR3 covers 14 residues. Germline CDR1 and CDR2: GTSNPN and SVGIG (reference sequence). Full variable domain (missing parts from reference TRBV30 and TRBJ1-4): SQTIHQWPATLVQPVGSPLSLECTVEGTSNPNLYWYRQAAGRGLQLLFYSVGIGQISSEVPQNLSASRPQDRQFILSSKKLLLSDSGFYLCAWRTGGTNEKLFFGSGTQLSVL.